The count of the clone carrying this TCR beta chain is one. The sample comes from a study of T cell responses to AZD1222 COVID-19 vaccine. Data came from immunoSEQ multiplex PCR; TCRdb stores just in-frame clones and leaves some out. Seen here are more than 80,000 clones, 80% to 90% observed once, and the top ten hold 3.4%. Germline V lookup: CDR1 SGHDN, CDR2 FVKESK. This CDR3 contains 16 residues. The ends lost 5 bases at V and 5 bases at J; junction bases unmatched: 10. The chain is built from TRBV14 and TRBJ2-1; 9 nucleotides match TRBD1. The sequence came from an adult who received the AZD1222 COVID-19 vaccine. The sequenced sample was peripheral blood, obtained 28 days after the second AZD1222 dose. The CDR3 bases are TGTGCCAGCAGCGCCTTGGGACAGGGCGGAAACAATGAGCAGTTCTTC. Translation: CASSALGQGGNNEQFF.